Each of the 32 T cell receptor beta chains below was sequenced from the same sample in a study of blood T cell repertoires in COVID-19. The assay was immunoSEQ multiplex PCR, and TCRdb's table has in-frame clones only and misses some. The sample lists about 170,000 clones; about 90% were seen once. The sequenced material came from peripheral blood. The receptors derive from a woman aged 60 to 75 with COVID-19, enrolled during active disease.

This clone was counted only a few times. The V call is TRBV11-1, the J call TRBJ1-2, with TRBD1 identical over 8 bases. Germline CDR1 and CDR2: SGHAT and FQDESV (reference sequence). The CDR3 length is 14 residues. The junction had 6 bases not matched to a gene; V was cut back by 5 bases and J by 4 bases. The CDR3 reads CASSNDRGLYGYTF. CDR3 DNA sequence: TGTGCCAGCAGCAATGACAGGGGTCTCTATGGCTACACCTTC.

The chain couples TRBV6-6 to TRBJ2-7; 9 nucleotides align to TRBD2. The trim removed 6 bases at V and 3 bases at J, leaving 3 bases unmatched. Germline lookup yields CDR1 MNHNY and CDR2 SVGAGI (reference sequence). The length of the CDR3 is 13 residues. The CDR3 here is CASSRLADYEQYF. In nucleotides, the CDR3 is TGTGCCAGCAGCCGACTAGCGGACTACGAGCAGTACTTC.

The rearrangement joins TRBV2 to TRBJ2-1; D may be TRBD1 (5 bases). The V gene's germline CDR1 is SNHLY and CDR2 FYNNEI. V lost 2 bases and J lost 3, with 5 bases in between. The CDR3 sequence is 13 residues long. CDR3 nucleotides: TGTGCCAGCAGTGAACAGGGCTACAATGAGCAGTTCTTC. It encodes CASSEQGYNEQFF.

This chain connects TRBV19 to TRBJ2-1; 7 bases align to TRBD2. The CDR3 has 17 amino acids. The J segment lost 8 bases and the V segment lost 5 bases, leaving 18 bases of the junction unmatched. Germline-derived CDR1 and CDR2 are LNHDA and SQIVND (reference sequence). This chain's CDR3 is CASSAGGSGRVRHEQFF. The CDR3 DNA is TGTGCCAGTAGTGCCGGGGGGAGTGGGAGGGTTAGGCATGAGCAGTTCTTC.

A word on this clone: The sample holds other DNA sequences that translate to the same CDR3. The CDR3 is CASSIAGTANTGELFF. CDR3 sequence (DNA): TGTGCCAGTAGTATAGCCGGGACAGCGAACACCGGGGAGCTGTTTTTT. The chain joins TRBV19 to TRBJ2-2; TRBD1 matches 7 bases. The trim removed 1 base at V and 0 bases at J, leaving 2 bases unmatched. The CDR3 extends over 16 amino acids. Germline assignment: CDR1 LNHDA and CDR2 SQIVND (reference sequence).

In nucleotides, the CDR3 is TGTGCCAGCAGTTCTACCGGGACAGGGTCGTACGAGCAGTACTTC. Translated: CASSSTGTGSYEQYF. The V and J genes are TRBV6-1 and TRBJ2-7; 9 bases are a match to TRBD1. The germline CDR1 and CDR2 sequences are MNHNS and SASEGT. This CDR3 spans 15 amino acids. With V trimmed by 5 bases and J by 4 bases, 9 bases remained unmatched.

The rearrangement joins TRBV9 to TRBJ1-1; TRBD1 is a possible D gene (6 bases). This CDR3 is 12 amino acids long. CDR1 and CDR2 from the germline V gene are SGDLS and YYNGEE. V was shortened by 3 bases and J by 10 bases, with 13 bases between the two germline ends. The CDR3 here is CASSASGDVAFF. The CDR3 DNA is TGTGCCAGCAGCGCATCAGGGGATGTAGCTTTCTTT.

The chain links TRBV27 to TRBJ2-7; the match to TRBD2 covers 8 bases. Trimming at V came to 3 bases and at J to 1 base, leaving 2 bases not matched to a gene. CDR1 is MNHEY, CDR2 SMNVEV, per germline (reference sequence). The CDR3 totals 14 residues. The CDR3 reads CASSFRGGSYEQYF. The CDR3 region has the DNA TGTGCCAGCAGTTTTCGCGGGGGGTCCTACGAGCAGTACTTC.

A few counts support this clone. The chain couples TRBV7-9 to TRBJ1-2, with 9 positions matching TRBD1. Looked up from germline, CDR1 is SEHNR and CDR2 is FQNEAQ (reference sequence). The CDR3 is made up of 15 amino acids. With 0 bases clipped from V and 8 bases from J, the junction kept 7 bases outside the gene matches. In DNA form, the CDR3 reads TGTGCCAGCAGCTTAGCTAGGACAGGGGTCTTCGGCTACACCTTC. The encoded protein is CASSLARTGVFGYTF.

CDR3 residues: CASSNHRDGVGGYTF. In DNA form, the CDR3 reads TGTGCCAGCAGCAACCACAGGGACGGAGTGGGTGGCTACACCTTC. The chain has TRBV7-2 and TRBJ1-2; D might be TRBD1 (6 bases). This CDR3 contains 15 residues. Germline CDR1 is SGHTA and CDR2 is FQGNSA. Between the trimmed V and J ends, which lost 5 bases and 7 bases, there was a span of 20 bases.

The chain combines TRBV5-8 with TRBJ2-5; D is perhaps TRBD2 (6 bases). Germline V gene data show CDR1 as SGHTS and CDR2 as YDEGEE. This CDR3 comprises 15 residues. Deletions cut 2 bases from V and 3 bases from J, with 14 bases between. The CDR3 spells CASSLYRAGEETQYF. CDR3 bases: TGTGCCAGCAGCTTATACCGAGCGGGTGAAGAGACCCAGTACTTC. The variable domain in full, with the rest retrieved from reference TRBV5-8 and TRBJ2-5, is EAGVTQSPTHLIKTRGQQATLRCSPISGHTSVYWYQQALGLGLQFLLWYDEGEERNRGNFPPRFSGRQFPNYSSELNVNALELEDSALYLCASSLYRAGEETQYFGPGTRLLVL.

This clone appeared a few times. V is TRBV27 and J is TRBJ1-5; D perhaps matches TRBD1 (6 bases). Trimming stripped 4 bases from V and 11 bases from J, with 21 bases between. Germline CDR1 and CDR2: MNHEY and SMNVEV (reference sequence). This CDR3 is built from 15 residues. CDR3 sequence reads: CASSSTTPGQGTQHF. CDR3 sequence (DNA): TGTGCCAGCAGTTCTACGACCCCGGGACAAGGGACCCAGCATTTT.

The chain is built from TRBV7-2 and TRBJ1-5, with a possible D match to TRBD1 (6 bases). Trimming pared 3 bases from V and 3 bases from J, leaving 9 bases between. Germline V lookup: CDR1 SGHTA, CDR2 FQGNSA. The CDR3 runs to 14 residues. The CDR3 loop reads CASSFQGSNQPQHF. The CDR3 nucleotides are TGTGCCAGCAGCTTTCAGGGGTCCAATCAGCCCCAGCATTTT.

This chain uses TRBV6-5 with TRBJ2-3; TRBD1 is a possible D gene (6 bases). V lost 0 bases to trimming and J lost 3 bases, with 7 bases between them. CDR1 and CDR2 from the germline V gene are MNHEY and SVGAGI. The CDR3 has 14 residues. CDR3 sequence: CASSYSRGTDTQYF. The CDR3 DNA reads TGTGCCAGCAGTTACTCAAGGGGGACAGATACGCAGTATTTT.

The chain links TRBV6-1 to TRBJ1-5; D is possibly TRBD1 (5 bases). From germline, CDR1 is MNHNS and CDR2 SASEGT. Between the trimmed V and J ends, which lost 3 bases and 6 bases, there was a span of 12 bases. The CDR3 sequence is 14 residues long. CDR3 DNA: TGTGCCAGCAGTGATCCAGGGATTGGTCAGCCCCAGCATTTT. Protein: CASSDPGIGQPQHF.

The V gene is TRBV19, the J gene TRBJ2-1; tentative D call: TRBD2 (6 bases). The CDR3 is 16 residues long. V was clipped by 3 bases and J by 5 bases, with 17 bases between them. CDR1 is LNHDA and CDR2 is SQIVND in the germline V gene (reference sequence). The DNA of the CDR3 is TGTGCCAGTAGTATGTTCGTGGCTAGCGCGAACAATGAGCAGTTCTTC. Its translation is CASSMFVASANNEQFF.

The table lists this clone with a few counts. The CDR3 DNA follows: TGTGCCAGCAGCTGGGACAGCCGTAAAGATATTGAGAACACTGAAGCTTTCTTT. This gives the protein CASSWDSRKDIENTEAFF. The chain employs TRBV6-2 or TRBV6-3 and TRBJ1-1, with 7 bases that match TRBD1. Germline V CDR1 and CDR2: MNHEY, SVGEGT. V was clipped by 6 bases and J by 1 base; unmatched bases: 17. The CDR3 sequence is 18 residues long.

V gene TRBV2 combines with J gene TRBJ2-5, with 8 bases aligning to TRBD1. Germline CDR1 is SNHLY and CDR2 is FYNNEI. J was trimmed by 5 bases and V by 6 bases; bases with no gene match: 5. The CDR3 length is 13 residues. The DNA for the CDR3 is TGTGCCAGCAGGGCAGGGGGCCGGGAGACCCAGTACTTC. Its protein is CASRAGGRETQYF.

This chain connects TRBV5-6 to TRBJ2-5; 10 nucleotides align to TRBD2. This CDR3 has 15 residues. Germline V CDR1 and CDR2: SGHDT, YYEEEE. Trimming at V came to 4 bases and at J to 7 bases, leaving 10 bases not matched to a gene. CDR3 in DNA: TGTGCCAGCAGCCCCGGGACTAGCGAAATGGGGACCCAGTACTTC. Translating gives CASSPGTSEMGTQYF.

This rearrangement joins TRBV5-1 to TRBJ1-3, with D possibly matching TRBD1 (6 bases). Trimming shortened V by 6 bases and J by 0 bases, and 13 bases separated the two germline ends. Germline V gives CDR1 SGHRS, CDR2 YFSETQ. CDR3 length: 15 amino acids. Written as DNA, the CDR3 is TGCGCCAGCAAGGGACAAAGCTTCTCTGGAAACACCATATATTTT. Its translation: CASKGQSFSGNTIYF.

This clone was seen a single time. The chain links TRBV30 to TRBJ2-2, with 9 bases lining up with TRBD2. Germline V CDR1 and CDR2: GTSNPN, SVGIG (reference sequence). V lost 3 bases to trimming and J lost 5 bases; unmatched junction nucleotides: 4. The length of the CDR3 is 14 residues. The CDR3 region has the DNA TGTGCCTGGAGATCGCTAGCGGGAACCGGGGAGCTGTTTTTT. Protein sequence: CAWRSLAGTGELFF. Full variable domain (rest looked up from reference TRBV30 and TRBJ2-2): SQTIHQWPATLVQPVGSPLSLECTVEGTSNPNLYWYRQAAGRGLQLLFYSVGIGQISSEVPQNLSASRPQDRQFILSSKKLLLSDSGFYLCAWRSLAGTGELFFGEGSRLTVL.

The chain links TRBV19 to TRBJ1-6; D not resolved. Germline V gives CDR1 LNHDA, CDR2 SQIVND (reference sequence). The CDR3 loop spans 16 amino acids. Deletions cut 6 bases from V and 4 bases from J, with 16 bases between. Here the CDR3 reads CASRIGDLGYNSPLHF. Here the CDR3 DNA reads TGTGCCAGTAGAATCGGGGATTTGGGGTATAATTCACCCCTCCACTTT.

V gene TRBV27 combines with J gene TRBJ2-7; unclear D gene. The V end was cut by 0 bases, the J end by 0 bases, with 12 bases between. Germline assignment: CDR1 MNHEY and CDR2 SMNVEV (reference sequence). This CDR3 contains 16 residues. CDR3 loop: CASSLSPTTNSYEQYF. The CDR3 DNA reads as TGTGCCAGCAGTTTATCACCCACGACAAACTCCTACGAGCAGTACTTC.

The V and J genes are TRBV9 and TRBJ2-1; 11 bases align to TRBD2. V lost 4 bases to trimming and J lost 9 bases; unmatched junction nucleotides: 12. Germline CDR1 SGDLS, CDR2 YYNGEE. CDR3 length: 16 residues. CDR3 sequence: CASSSNPTSGRGEQFF. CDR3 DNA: TGTGCCAGCAGCTCGAATCCAACTAGCGGGAGAGGTGAGCAGTTCTTC.

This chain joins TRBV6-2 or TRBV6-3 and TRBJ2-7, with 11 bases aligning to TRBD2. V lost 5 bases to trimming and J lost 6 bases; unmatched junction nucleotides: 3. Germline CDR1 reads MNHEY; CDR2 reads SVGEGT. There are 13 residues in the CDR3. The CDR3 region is CASSPGTSGEQYF. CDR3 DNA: TGTGCCAGCAGTCCCGGGACTAGCGGCGAGCAGTACTTC.

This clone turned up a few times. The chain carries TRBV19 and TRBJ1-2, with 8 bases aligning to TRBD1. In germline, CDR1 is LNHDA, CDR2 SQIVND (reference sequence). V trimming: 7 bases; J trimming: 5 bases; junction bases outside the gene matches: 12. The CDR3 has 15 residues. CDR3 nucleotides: TGTGCCAGTATCTCCGGGACAGGTTGGGCATATGGCTACACCTTC. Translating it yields CASISGTGWAYGYTF.

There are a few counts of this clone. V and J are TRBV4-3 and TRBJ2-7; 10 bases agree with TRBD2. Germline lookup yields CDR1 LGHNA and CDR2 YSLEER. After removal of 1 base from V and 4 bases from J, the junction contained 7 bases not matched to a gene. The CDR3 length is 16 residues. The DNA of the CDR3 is TGCGCCAGCAGCCAAGCCCCTAGCGGGAGCCTTTACGAGCAGTACTTC. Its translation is CASSQAPSGSLYEQYF.

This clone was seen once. CDR3 in amino acids: CASSQDWTSGSNEQFF. In DNA, the CDR3 is TGCGCCAGCAGCCAAGACTGGACTAGCGGATCCAATGAGCAGTTCTTC. This chain joins TRBV4-3 and TRBJ2-1; TRBD2 matches at 10 bases. With V trimmed by 0 bases and J by 6 bases, 5 bases remained unmatched. The CDR3 extends over 16 amino acids. Germline V lookup: CDR1 LGHNA, CDR2 YSLEER.

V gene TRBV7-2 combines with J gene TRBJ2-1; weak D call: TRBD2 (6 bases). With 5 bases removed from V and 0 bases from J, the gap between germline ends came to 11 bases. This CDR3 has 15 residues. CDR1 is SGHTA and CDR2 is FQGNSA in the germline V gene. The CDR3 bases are TGTGCCAGCAGCCCCGCGGGGTACTCCTACAATGAGCAGTTCTTC. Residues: CASSPAGYSYNEQFF.

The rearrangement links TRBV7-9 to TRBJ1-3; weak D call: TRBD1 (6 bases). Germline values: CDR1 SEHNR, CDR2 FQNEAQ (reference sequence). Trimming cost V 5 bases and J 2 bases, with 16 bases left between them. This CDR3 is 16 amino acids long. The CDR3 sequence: CASSPSFRGAGNTIYF. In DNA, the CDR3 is TGTGCCAGCAGCCCTAGCTTCAGGGGTGCTGGAAACACCATATATTTT.

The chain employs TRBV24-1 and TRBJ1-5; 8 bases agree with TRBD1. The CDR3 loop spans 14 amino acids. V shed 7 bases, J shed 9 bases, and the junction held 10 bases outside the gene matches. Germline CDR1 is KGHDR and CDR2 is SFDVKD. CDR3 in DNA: TGTGCCACCAGCATAAGGACAGGGTGGGGGCCCCAGCATTTT. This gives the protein CATSIRTGWGPQHF.

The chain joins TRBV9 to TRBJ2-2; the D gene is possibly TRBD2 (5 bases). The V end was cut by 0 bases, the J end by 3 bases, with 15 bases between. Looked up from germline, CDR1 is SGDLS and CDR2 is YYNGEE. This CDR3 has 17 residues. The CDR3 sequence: CASSVASGNPHTGELFF. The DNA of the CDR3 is TGTGCCAGCAGCGTAGCTTCCGGGAACCCCCACACCGGGGAGCTGTTTTTT.